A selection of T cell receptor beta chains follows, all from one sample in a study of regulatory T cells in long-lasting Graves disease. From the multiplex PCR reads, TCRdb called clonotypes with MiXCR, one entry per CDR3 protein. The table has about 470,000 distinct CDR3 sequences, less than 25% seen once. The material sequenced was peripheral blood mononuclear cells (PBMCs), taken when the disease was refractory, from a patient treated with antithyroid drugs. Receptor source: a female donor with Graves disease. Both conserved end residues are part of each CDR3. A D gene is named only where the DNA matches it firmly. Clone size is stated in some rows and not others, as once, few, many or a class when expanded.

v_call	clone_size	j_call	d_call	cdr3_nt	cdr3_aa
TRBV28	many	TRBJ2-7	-	TGTGCCAGCAAGGGCAGGGGTTTGGTGTCCTACGAGCAGTACTTC	CASKGRGLVSYEQYF
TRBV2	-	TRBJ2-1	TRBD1	TGTGCCAGCAGCGGGACAGGTCGCTCCTACAATGAGCAGTTCTTC	CASSGTGRSYNEQFF
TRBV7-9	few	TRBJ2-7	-	TGTGCCAGCAGCATCCCGCGGCGCGGCTCCTACGAGCAGTACTTC	CASSIPRRGSYEQYF
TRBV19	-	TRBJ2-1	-	TGTGCCAGTAGCAGGGTTATCAATGAGCAGTTCTTC	CASSRVINEQFF
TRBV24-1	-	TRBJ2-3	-	TGTGCCACCAGTGATTACGGGGCAGATACGCAGTATTTT	CATSDYGADTQYF
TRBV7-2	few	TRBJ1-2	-	TGTGCCAGCAGCTTAGATAAGGCAGGGACTAACTATGGCTACACCTTC	CASSLDKAGTNYGYTF
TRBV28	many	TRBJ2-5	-	TGTGCCAGCAGGGTCCGTCAGGGACAAAATATCCACCCCTGGAACTTC	CASRVRQGQNIHPWNF
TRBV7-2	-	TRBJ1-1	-	TGTGCCAGCAGCTCCCATTCCCAGCGGGGCACTGAAGCTTTCTTT	CASSSHSQRGTEAFF
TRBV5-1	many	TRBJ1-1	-	TGCGCCAGCAGCTTGGCGAGCAGGACTGAAGCTTTCTTT	CASSLASRTEAFF
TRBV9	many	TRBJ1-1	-	TGTGCCAGCAGCGTAGCCGGAGGGCCTAACACTGAAGCTTTCTTT	CASSVAGGPNTEAFF